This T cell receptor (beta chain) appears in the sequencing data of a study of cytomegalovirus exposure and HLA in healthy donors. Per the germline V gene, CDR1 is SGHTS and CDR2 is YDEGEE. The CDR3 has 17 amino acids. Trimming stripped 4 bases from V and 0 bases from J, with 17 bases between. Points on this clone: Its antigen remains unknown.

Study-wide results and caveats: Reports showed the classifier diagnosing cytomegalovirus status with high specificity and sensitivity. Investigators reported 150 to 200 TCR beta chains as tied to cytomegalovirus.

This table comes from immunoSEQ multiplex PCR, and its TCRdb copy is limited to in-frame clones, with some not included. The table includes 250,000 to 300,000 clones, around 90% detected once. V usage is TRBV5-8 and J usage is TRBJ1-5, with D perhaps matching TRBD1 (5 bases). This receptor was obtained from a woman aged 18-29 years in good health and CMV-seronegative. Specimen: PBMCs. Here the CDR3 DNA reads TGTGCCAGCAGCACCGGGGGTCACAAGTATAGCAATCAGCCCCAGCATTTT. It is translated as CASSTGGHKYSNQPQHF. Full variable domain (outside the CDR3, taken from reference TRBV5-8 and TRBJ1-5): EAGVTQSPTHLIKTRGQQATLRCSPISGHTSVYWYQQALGLGLQFLLWYDEGEERNRGNFPPRFSGRQFPNYSSELNVNALELEDSALYLCASSTGGHKYSNQPQHFGDGTRLSIL.